This entry describes one T cell receptor beta chain. V lost 1 base and J lost 5; bases outside the gene matches: 3. Germline values: CDR1 LGHNA, CDR2 YNFKEQ. This CDR3 is 14 amino acids long. Time point noted: patch test 1, 2 weeks after DPC sensitization. The treatment is: therapeutic diphenylcyclopropenone sensitization with weekly scalp DPC. TCRdb reanalysed the RACE reads using MiXCR and keeps one entry per CDR3 protein. The data show approximately 74,000 distinct CDR3 sequences, about 31% seen once. The source of the sample is a study of human T cells and chemical hapten exposure. The overall study: The study lasted approximately 25 weeks, and patients were dosed weekly with diphenylcyclopropenone on the scalp throughout.

This clonotype originated in a man in his forties or fifties with alopecia areata. Some clones in this sample may be carry-over from other donors' samples. This sample comprised whole blood, obtained in connection with sensitization to the hapten diphenylcyclopropenone (DPC). This chain connects TRBV4-2 to TRBJ1-1, with 8 bases aligning to TRBD1. This CDR3 is CASSQAQGATEAFF. The CDR3 region has the DNA TGTGCCAGCAGCCAAGCTCAGGGGGCGACTGAAGCTTTCTTT.